This T cell receptor beta chain was captured in a study of blood T cell repertoires in COVID-19. Study-wide context: Specimens from acute and convalescent COVID-19 originated in the United States, Italy and Spain.

V lost 2 bases and J lost 1, with 14 bases in between. This CDR3 comprises 16 residues. In germline, CDR1 is SGHTA, CDR2 FQGNSA. How the authors handled the data: Estimation of nucleated cell counts relied on the amplification of reference gene primers. The table came from immunoSEQ multiplex PCR; TCRdb's copy has only in-frame clones and leaves some out. D and trimming were read from the DNA, whereas the V and J calls and clone size are those reported in that table. Of roughly 190,000 clones in the sample, 87% are singletons; the top ten hold around 2.1%. Recovery among Cohort 3 donors was established by two negative PCRs, clearance, or symptom resolution.

This sequence was found in a woman aged 30 to 39 who had recovered from COVID-19. Material for sequencing was PBMCs or T cells enriched from blood (not recorded which). The chain has TRBV7-2 and TRBJ2-5, with a possible D match to TRBD1 (6 bases). CDR3 sequence: CASSLFPLGGQETQYF. DNA for the CDR3: TGTGCCAGCAGCTTATTTCCCTTAGGGGGCCAAGAGACCCAGTACTTC.